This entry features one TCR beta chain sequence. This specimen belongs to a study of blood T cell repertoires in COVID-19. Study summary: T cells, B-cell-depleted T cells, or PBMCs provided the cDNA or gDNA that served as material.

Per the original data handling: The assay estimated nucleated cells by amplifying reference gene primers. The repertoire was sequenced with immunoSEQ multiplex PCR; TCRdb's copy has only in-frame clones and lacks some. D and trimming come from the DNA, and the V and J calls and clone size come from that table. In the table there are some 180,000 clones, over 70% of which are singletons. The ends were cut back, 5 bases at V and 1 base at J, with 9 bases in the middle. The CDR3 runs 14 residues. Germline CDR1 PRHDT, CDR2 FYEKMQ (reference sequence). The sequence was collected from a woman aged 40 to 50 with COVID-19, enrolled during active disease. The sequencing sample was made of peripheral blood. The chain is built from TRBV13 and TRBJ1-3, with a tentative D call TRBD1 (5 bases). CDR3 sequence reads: CASSLDSSGNTIYF. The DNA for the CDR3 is TGTGCCAGCAGCCTCGACAGTTCTGGAAACACCATATATTTT.